Following are 24 T cell receptor beta chains from one sample sequenced in a study of blood T cell repertoires in COVID-19. The data were produced by immunoSEQ multiplex PCR, yet TCRdb's version contains in-frame clones alone and is incomplete. Of roughly 65,000 clones listed, about 81% are singletons. Sequences were obtained from peripheral blood. All receptors come from a man aged 80 or over with acute or convalescent COVID-19.

The chain is built from TRBV19 and TRBJ2-7, with 8 bases matching TRBD1. The germline V gene has CDR1 LNHDA and CDR2 SQIVND (reference sequence). J was trimmed by 6 bases and V by 5 bases; bases with no gene match: 9. This CDR3 is 14 amino acids long. The CDR3, as DNA: TGTGCCAGTAGTCTGGAGACAGGGGCCGCCGAGCAGTACTTC. Amino acids: CASSLETGAAEQYF.

Concerning this clone: Other DNA sequences in this specimen translate into the identical CDR3. V is TRBV7-9 and J is TRBJ1-6; a possible D gene is TRBD1 (6 bases). This CDR3 has 16 amino acids. In germline, CDR1 is SEHNR, CDR2 FQNEAQ (reference sequence). Trimming pared 3 bases from V and 11 bases from J, leaving 20 bases between. This CDR3 is CASSFSVRTVGPPLHF. CDR3 in DNA: TGTGCCAGCAGCTTCAGCGTAAGGACAGTGGGGCCACCCCTCCACTTT.

The rearrangement links TRBV27 to TRBJ1-1; no firm D call. CDR3 length: 14 residues. CDR1 and CDR2 from the germline V gene are MNHEY and SMNVEV (reference sequence). V lost 2 bases to trimming and J lost 3 bases, with 10 bases between them. CDR3: CASSLLGRDTEAFF. CDR3 bases: TGTGCCAGCAGTTTACTGGGGAGGGACACTGAAGCTTTCTTT.

The rearrangement joins TRBV4-3 to TRBJ1-5, with D possibly matching TRBD1 (6 bases). Germline CDR1 reads LGHNA; CDR2 reads YSLEER. The CDR3 consists of 14 residues. Trimming took 2 bases from V and 10 from J, leaving 15 bases between them. CDR3 DNA sequence: TGCGCCAGCAGCCAAACACAGGGTAACGGACCCCAGCATTTT. Its protein is CASSQTQGNGPQHF.

This clone was counted between two and nine times. This chain uses TRBV6-6 with TRBJ1-2, with no clear D. The V end was cut by 0 bases, the J end by 6 bases, with 11 bases between. Germline lookup yields CDR1 MNHNY and CDR2 SVGAGI (reference sequence). This CDR3 comprises 14 residues. The CDR3 region is CASSYSTHDNGYTF. DNA for the CDR3: TGTGCCAGCAGTTACTCGACCCACGACAATGGCTACACCTTC.

The J gene is TRBJ1-2, the V gene TRBV4-3; the D gene is possibly TRBD1 (6 bases). This CDR3 contains 15 residues. Germline lookup yields CDR1 LGHNA and CDR2 YSLEER. Trimming pared 4 bases from V and 4 bases from J, leaving 16 bases between. For the CDR3, the DNA is TGCGCCAGCAGCCTCCGTGGCGGGGGCTCCTATGGCTACACCTTC. It yields the protein CASSLRGGGSYGYTF.

V and J are TRBV12-3 or TRBV12-4 and TRBJ2-7; TRBD1 matches 8 bases. Losses at the gene ends were 10 bases for V and 3 bases for J; bases not matched to a gene: 5. The CDR3 covers 12 residues. CDR3 in DNA: TGTGCCACGACAGGGGTGAACTACGAGCAGTACTTC. This encodes CATTGVNYEQYF.

J is TRBJ2-1 and V is TRBV27; 8 bases align to TRBD1. The CDR3 spans 15 residues. The germline CDR1 and CDR2 sequences are MNHEY and SMNVEV (reference sequence). J gave up 0 bases and V 6 bases, and 4 bases lay outside the gene matches. This CDR3 reads CASRRDRSSYNEQFF. For the CDR3, the DNA is TGTGCCAGCAGACGGGACAGGAGCTCCTACAATGAGCAGTTCTTC.

The chain combines TRBV29-1 with TRBJ1-1, with unresolved D. V was cut by 8 bases and J by 3 bases, with 19 bases left in between. Germline V lookup: CDR1 SQVTM, CDR2 ANQGSEA. This CDR3 has 14 amino acids. CDR3 protein: CSFHSSKTDTEAFF. In DNA form, the CDR3 reads TGCAGCTTCCATTCCTCAAAAACAGACACTGAAGCTTTCTTT.

The rearrangement links TRBV28 to TRBJ1-2; D is unclear. V was clipped by 8 bases and J by 4 bases, with 14 bases between them. The CDR3 is 13 residues long. Germline CDR1 and CDR2: MDHEN and SYDVKM. The CDR3 region is CASAVGDVYGYTF. The DNA of the CDR3 is TGTGCCAGCGCCGTGGGAGACGTCTATGGCTACACCTTC.

The genes are TRBV27 and TRBJ2-7, with D unresolved. The germline V gene has CDR1 MNHEY and CDR2 SMNVEV (reference sequence). The CDR3 is 11 amino acids. V lost 4 bases and J lost 3, with 4 bases in between. Written as DNA, the CDR3 is TGTGCCAGCAGTTCCCACTACGAGCAGTACTTC. This codes for CASSSHYEQYF.

This clone occurred a few times. The chain has TRBV11-2 and TRBJ1-1; 7 nucleotides line up with TRBD1. The CDR3 sequence is 15 residues long. From germline, CDR1 is SGHAT and CDR2 FQNNGV. The ends lost 5 bases at V and 6 bases at J; junction bases unmatched: 12. In DNA form, the CDR3 reads TGTGCCAGCAGCCTTTTCGACAGGGTCCGTGCTGAAGCTTTCTTT. As protein: CASSLFDRVRAEAFF.

Only a few counts were recorded for this clone. The chain uses TRBV18 and TRBJ1-2; tentatively, D is TRBD1 (5 bases). This CDR3 is 13 amino acids long. Germline lookup yields CDR1 KGHSH and CDR2 LQKENI. With 6 bases removed from V and 8 bases from J, the gap between germline ends came to 16 bases. The CDR3 region is CASSPAGGNGYTF. The DNA of the CDR3 is TGTGCCAGCTCCCCGGCCGGGGGGAACGGCTACACCTTC.

V gene TRBV18 combines with J gene TRBJ1-1; TRBD1 is a possible D gene (6 bases). The CDR3 has 20 amino acids. Trimming left V 3 bases short and J 2 bases short, with 28 bases between. Germline assignment: CDR1 KGHSH and CDR2 LQKENI. This chain's CDR3 is CASSPTLPRGALRYNTEAFF. As DNA, the CDR3 is TGTGCCAGCTCACCCACACTCCCGCGGGGGGCGTTAAGATATAACACTGAAGCTTTCTTT. Looking up the rest from reference TRBV18 and TRBJ1-1 gives the full variable domain: NAGVMQNPRHLVRRRGQEARLRCSPMKGHSHVYWYRQLPEEGLKFMVYLQKENIIDESGMPKERFSAEFPKEGPSILRIQQVVRGDSAAYFCASSPTLPRGALRYNTEAFFGQGTRLTVV.

This clone was counted a few times. V gene TRBV7-9 combines with J gene TRBJ2-2; 10 positions match TRBD2. Losses at the gene ends were 5 bases for V and 6 bases for J; bases not matched to a gene: 6. Germline assignment: CDR1 SEHNR and CDR2 FQNEAQ (reference sequence). This CDR3 is 15 amino acids long. The CDR3 DNA sequence: TGTGCCAGCAGCGCCACGGGACTAGCGTCCGGGGAGCTGTTTTTT. As protein: CASSATGLASGELFF.

Only a few counts were recorded for this clone. The gene calls are TRBV2 and TRBJ2-2; 7 bases line up with TRBD1. Germline loops: CDR1 SNHLY, CDR2 FYNNEI. CDR3 size: 13 residues. Losses at the gene ends were 6 bases for V and 6 bases for J; bases not matched to a gene: 4. The CDR3: CASRGQPAGELFF. The CDR3 DNA sequence: TGTGCCAGCAGGGGACAGCCCGCCGGGGAGCTGTTTTTT.

DNA of the CDR3: TGCGCCAGCTTCGGCGGGGGGGCGCTCACCGGGGAGCTGTTTTTT. It yields the protein CASFGGGALTGELFF. V and J are TRBV5-1 and TRBJ2-2; 9 bases line up with TRBD2. This CDR3 is built from 15 residues. CDR1 and CDR2 from the germline V gene are SGHRS and YFSETQ. Germline trimming cut 7 bases from V and 4 bases from J; bases unmatched to any gene: 8.

The chain recombines TRBV7-9 with TRBJ2-1; 13 bases agree with TRBD2. V trimming: 5 bases; J trimming: 6 bases; junction bases outside the gene matches: 4. Germline lookup yields CDR1 SEHNR and CDR2 FQNEAQ (reference sequence). This CDR3 has 15 residues. CDR3 in amino acids: CASSPGLAGVNEQFF. CDR3 DNA sequence: TGTGCCAGCAGCCCAGGACTAGCGGGAGTCAATGAGCAGTTCTTC.

This chain's CDR3 is CASSFIDTQYF. The DNA of the CDR3 is TGTGCCAGCAGTTTCATAGATACGCAGTATTTT. The gene calls are TRBV12-3 or TRBV12-4 and TRBJ2-3; D ambiguous. The CDR3 consists of 11 residues. The V and J ends lost 3 bases and 5 bases respectively, with 3 bases between them.

This clone was seen just once. The chain recombines TRBV19 with TRBJ2-7; 9 nucleotides match TRBD2. The germline CDR1 and CDR2 sequences are LNHDA and SQIVND (reference sequence). This CDR3 is 16 amino acids long. The ends lost 5 bases at V and 2 bases at J; junction bases unmatched: 10. In DNA, the CDR3 is TGTGCCAGTAGTTACCGACTAGCGGCGAACCCCTACGAGCAGTACTTC. Encoded protein: CASSYRLAANPYEQYF.

This sequence joins TRBV12-1 and TRBJ1-4; the D call TRBD1 from the table was never checked on the DNA. TRBV12-1 is a pseudogene. This CDR3 is built from 14 residues. The CDR3 reads CASNIPQGYEKLFF. Here the CDR3 DNA reads TGTGCCAGCAACATTCCACAGGGGTATGAAAAACTGTTTTTT.

The rearrangement joins TRBV6-2 or TRBV6-3 to TRBJ1-5, with a tentative D call TRBD1 (6 bases). The germline V gene has CDR1 MNHEY and CDR2 SVGEGT. V lost 0 bases and J 0 bases, leaving 9 bases between the germline ends. This CDR3 has 16 amino acids. The CDR3 sequence is CASSYSRQDSNQPQHF. The DNA for the CDR3 is TGTGCCAGCAGTTACTCCCGACAGGATAGCAATCAGCCCCAGCATTTT.

The chain employs TRBV5-1 and TRBJ2-5; the match to TRBD1 covers 8 bases. CDR3 size: 14 residues. V lost 5 bases and J lost 5; bases outside the gene matches: 8. Germline V gene data show CDR1 as SGHRS and CDR2 as YFSETQ. CDR3: CASSRQGRRETQYF. CDR3 DNA: TGCGCCAGCAGTCGACAGGGGAGAAGGGAGACCCAGTACTTC.

This clone was detected a few times. The chain has TRBV11-1 and TRBJ1-2; no clear D gene. The CDR3 totals 14 residues. Germline V gives CDR1 SGHAT, CDR2 FQDESV (reference sequence). V gave up 3 bases and J gave up 3 bases, with 11 bases separating them. CDR3 coding DNA: TGTGCCAGCAGCTTCGGACGGGGAGACTATGGCTACACCTTC. Protein product: CASSFGRGDYGYTF.